Sequencing of this TCR beta chain was carried out in a study of human T cells and chemical hapten exposure. Study conclusions and caveats: With DPC sensitization, TCRs exceeding 1 in 1000 frequency showed no change. Expanded TCRs showed more large CDR3 clusters than pre-sensitization or healthy control sets.

The time point is: patch test 2, 6 weeks after DPC sensitization. Noted treatment: therapeutic diphenylcyclopropenone sensitization with weekly scalp DPC. The V end lost 4 bases, the J end lost 4 bases, and 13 bases lay between the germline ends. The V gene's germline CDR1 is ENHRY and CDR2 SYGVKD. The CDR3 spans 14 residues. A note on this clonotype: Its antigen is still unknown.

Single cDNA molecules in the library carried unique molecular identifiers attached during preparation. Original methodology: From approximately 25,000 to 650,000 TCRs were found per sample, with a median of about 96,000. TCRdb re-called the RACE reads with MiXCR, one entry per CDR3 protein. The V and J calls were determined by TCRdb, not by the authors. The table shows tens of thousands of distinct CDR3 sequences, with around 9.6% occurring only once. V gene TRBV10-3 combines with J gene TRBJ1-2, with D possibly being TRBD1 (5 bases). This sequence was found in a woman aged 30 to 39 with alopecia areata. Some clones in this sample may be carry-over from other donors' samples. The sequencing here drew on whole blood, taken in connection with sensitization to the hapten diphenylcyclopropenone (DPC). The CDR3 coding sequence is TGTGCCATCAGTGTTGGGGGATCGGGCTATGGCTACACCTTC. Translating it yields CAISVGGSGYGYTF.